Given below is one T cell receptor beta chain in context. The antigen is not known. This sample stems from a study of T-cell memory formation after mild COVID-19. Study outcomes and limitations: Second-wave clones with a day 37 peak had unconfirmed SARS-CoV-2 specificity. A subset of responding clones appeared in pre-infection memory, suggesting cross-reactive memory joined. Contracting CD4+ clones lay largely in CM and EM, with CD8+ ones residing in EMRA.

TCRdb redid the calling of the 5' RACE reads with MiXCR, one entry per CDR3 protein. The top ten clones hold about 31% of a sample with about 84,000 distinct CDR3 sequences, 14% of them seen once. V dropped 5 bases and J dropped 6 bases, with 16 bases sitting between them. The CDR3 totals 14 residues. Germline CDR1 SGHTA, CDR2 FQGNSA. The rearrangement links TRBV7-2 to TRBJ1-2; D gene ambiguous. The sequenced sample consisted of PBMCs or a T cell subset sorted from them (not recorded which). This receptor was identified in an adult woman who had mild COVID-19 (a few samples of this study predate the infection). Cell type and time point are not known. CDR3 DNA: TGTGCCAGCAGCCCGACCCTAGGAGGCGATGGCTACACCTTC. Protein product: CASSPTLGGDGYTF.